This T cell receptor beta chain appears in the sequencing data of a study of blood T cell repertoires in COVID-19. About the research overall: Italy, Spain and the United States were the sources of the convalescent and acute COVID-19 samples.

CDR1 is SGHRS and CDR2 is YFSETQ in the germline V gene. The CDR3 runs 14 residues. After removal of 1 base from V and 6 bases from J, the junction contained 5 bases not matched to a gene. Original processing notes: Using reference gene primer amplification, nucleated cell counts were estimated. Sequencing used immunoSEQ multiplex PCR; TCRdb keeps in-frame clones, though not all of them. Clonal size and the V and J genes are those of that table, whereas D and trimming came from the DNA. Of around 23,000 clones listed, 89% are singletons. Sequencing used peripheral blood. The V gene is TRBV5-1, the J gene TRBJ1-1; 8 nucleotides agree with TRBD1. The TCR originated in a human donor in a cohort sampled during active COVID-19. This CDR3 reads CASSLQDRAAEAFF. CDR3 sequence (DNA): TGCGCCAGCAGCTTGCAGGACAGGGCCGCTGAAGCTTTCTTT.